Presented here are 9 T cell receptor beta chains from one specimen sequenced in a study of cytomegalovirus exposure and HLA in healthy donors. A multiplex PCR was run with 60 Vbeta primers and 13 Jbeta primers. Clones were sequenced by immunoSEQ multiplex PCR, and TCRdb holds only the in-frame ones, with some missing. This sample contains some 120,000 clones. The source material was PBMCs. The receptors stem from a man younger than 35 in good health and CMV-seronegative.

The CDR3 nucleotides read TGTGCCAGCAGTTTATCGCGCAGCGGGGGCACCGGGGAGCTGTTTTTT. Residues: CASSLSRSGGTGELFF. The V and J genes are TRBV27 and TRBJ2-2; 8 bases are shared with TRBD2. V was pared by 0 bases and J by 4 bases, with 4 bases of the junction left unmatched. CDR1 and CDR2 from the germline V gene are MNHEY and SMNVEV (reference sequence). This CDR3 region has 16 residues.

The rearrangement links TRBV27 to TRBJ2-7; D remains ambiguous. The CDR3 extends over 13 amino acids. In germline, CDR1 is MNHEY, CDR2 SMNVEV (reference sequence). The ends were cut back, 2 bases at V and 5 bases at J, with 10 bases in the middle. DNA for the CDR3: TGTGCCAGCAGTTTACGGTTTTATGACGAGCAGTACTTC. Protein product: CASSLRFYDEQYF.

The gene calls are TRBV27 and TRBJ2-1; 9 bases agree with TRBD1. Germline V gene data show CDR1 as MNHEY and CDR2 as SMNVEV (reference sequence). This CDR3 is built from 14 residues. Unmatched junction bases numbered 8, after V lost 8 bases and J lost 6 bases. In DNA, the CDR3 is TGTGCCAGCCTCGGGACAGGGATCGTCAATGAGCAGTTCTTC. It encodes CASLGTGIVNEQFF.

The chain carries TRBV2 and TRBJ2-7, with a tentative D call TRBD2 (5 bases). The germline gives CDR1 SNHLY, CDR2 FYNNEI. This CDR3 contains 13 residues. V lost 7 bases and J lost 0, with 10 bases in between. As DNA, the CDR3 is TGTGCCAGCATGGACTTTAGCTCCTACGAGCAGTACTTC. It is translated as CASMDFSSYEQYF.

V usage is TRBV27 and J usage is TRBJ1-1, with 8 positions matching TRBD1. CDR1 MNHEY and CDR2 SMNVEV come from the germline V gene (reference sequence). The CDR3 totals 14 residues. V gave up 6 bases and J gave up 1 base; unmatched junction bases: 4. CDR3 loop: CASRKQGENTEAFF. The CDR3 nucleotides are TGTGCCAGCAGAAAACAGGGGGAGAACACTGAAGCTTTCTTT.

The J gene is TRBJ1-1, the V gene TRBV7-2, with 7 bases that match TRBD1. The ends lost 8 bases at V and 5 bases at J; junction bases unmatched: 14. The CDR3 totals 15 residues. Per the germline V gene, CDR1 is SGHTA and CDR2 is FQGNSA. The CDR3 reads CASGREGGMSTEAFF. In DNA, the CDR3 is TGTGCCAGCGGCCGGGAAGGGGGCATGAGTACTGAAGCTTTCTTT.

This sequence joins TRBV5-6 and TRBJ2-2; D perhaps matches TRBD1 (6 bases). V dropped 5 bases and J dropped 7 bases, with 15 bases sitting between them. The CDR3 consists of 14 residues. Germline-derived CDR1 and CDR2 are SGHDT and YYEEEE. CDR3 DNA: TGTGCCAGCAGATTACAGGGAGTGCACGGGGAGCTGTTTTTT. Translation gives CASRLQGVHGELFF.

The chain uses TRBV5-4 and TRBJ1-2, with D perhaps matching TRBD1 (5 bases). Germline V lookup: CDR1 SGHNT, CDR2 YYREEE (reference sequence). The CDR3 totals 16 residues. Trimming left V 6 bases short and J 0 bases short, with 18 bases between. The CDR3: CASTLGGVGANYGYTF. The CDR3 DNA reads TGTGCCAGCACCCTAGGAGGGGTTGGCGCTAACTATGGCTACACCTTC.

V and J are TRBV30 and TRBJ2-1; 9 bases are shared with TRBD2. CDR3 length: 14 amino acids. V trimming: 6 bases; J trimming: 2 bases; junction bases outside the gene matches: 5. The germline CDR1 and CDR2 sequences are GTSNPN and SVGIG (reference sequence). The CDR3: CACNGGGAYNEQFF. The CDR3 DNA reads TGTGCCTGCAACGGCGGGGGGGCCTACAATGAGCAGTTCTTC.